The present T cell receptor (beta chain) was sequenced within a study of blood T cell repertoires in COVID-19. Across the study: PBMCs, B-cell-depleted T cells, or T cells were the source of the cDNA or gDNA that made up the material.

This CDR3 spans 13 amino acids. The germline CDR1 and CDR2 sequences are MDHEN and SYDVKM. V lost 6 bases and J 2 bases, leaving 11 bases between the germline ends. Authors' processing steps: Reference gene primer amplification yielded estimated nucleated cell counts. The table came from immunoSEQ multiplex PCR; TCRdb's copy has only in-frame clones and leaves some out. V, J and clone size were drawn from that table, and D and trimming were deduced from the DNA. Of 150,000 to 160,000 clones in the sample, about 90% were seen once. The sequence came from a man aged 45-65 years with acute or convalescent COVID-19. The chain uses TRBV28 and TRBJ2-7, with a tentative D call TRBD2 (6 bases). The sequenced material came from peripheral blood. DNA for the CDR3: TGTGCCAGCAGCATTAGCGGACCCTACGAGCAGTACTTC. This translates into CASSISGPYEQYF.